This is a list of T cell receptor beta chains from one sample in a study of CD8 T cells in ankylosing spondylitis. TCRdb fed the 5' RACE reads into MiXCR, producing one record per CDR3 protein. In the table there are about 390,000 distinct CDR3 sequences, about a fifth of which are singletons. The sample comprised blood, either unsorted or a sorted T cell fraction (not recorded which). The receptors were gathered from a male donor with ankylosing spondylitis. CDR3s include the opening cysteine and the closing phenylalanine or tryptophan. The D gene is left open where the match is weak. For some rows the clone size is stated as once, few or many, or as a class when expanded; others skip it.

V	size	D	length	J	DNA	CDR3
TRBV27	NA	TRBD1	15	TRBJ1-1	TGTGCCAGCAGTCAAAGACAGGGGGGGAACACTGAAGCTTTCTTT	CASSQRQGGNTEAFF
TRBV5-5	NA	NA	12	TRBJ1-6	TGTGCCAGCAGCACAGGGTCAGCGCCCCTCCACTTT	CASSTGSAPLHF
TRBV12-3/TRBV12-4	few	NA	13	TRBJ1-1	TGTGCCAGCACCCGGGCCCGGGACACTGAAGCTTTCTTT	CASTRARDTEAFF
TRBV6-2/TRBV6-3	many	NA	14	TRBJ2-6	TGTGCCAGCAGTCAATCGTCTGGGGCCAACGTCCTGACTTTC	CASSQSSGANVLTF
TRBV6-5	NA	TRBD2	14	TRBJ2-1	TGTGCCAGCAGTTACGCGGGGGCCTACAATGAGCAGTTCTTC	CASSYAGAYNEQFF
TRBV4-3	few	NA	16	TRBJ1-6	TGCGCCAGCAGCCAAATCGGGGCCCCCTATAATTCACCCCTCCACTTT	CASSQIGAPYNSPLHF
TRBV20-1	few	NA	13	TRBJ2-1	TGCAGTGCTAGTGGCAGAATCGGTAATGAGCAGTTCTTC	CSASGRIGNEQFF
TRBV28	many	NA	12	TRBJ1-2	TGTGCCAGCAGTTTATTGGCCTATGGCTACACCTTC	CASSLLAYGYTF
TRBV3-1	few	TRBD2	15	TRBJ2-2	TGTGCCAGCCGCCTAGCGGGATCGAACACCGGGGAGCTGTTTTTT	CASRLAGSNTGELFF
TRBV29-1	NA	TRBD1	12	TRBJ1-5	TGCAGCGTTACAACAGGGGGACAGCCCCAGCATTTT	CSVTTGGQPQHF
TRBV12-3/TRBV12-4	once	NA	10	TRBJ2-5	TGTGCCAGCGGGCGGGAGACCCAGTACTTC	CASGRETQYF
TRBV6-6	NA	NA	10	TRBJ2-5	TGTGCCGACCTCTTCGAGACCCAGTACTTC	CADLFETQYF
TRBV20-1	few	TRBD2	13	TRBJ2-1	TGCAGTGCTAGAACTAGCGGCAACAATGAGCAGTTCTTC	CSARTSGNNEQFF
TRBV4-3	few	TRBD2	14	TRBJ2-7	TGCGCCAGCAGCCAAGACCGACTAGCTCCTGTGCAGTACTTC	CASSQDRLAPVQYF
TRBV29-1	NA	NA	15	TRBJ2-3	TGCAGCGTTTCTCTGGTAGGGCTGGAACGGGATACGCAGTATTTT	CSVSLVGLERDTQYF
TRBV29-1	few	NA	15	TRBJ2-3	TGCAGCGTAGACAAACAGGGCGCTCGGGCAGATACGCAGTATTTT	CSVDKQGARADTQYF
TRBV19	NA	NA	12	TRBJ2-7	TGTGCCAGTAGTAGAACCCACGGGGAGCAGTACTTC	CASSRTHGEQYF
TRBV9	few	TRBD1	15	TRBJ2-7	TGTGCCAGCAGCGTTGGTGGGACAGGAGACTTTGAGCAGTACTTC	CASSVGGTGDFEQYF
TRBV25-1	few	TRBD2	14	TRBJ2-7	TGTGCCAGCCGGGGAAGCGGGGCACCCTACGAGCAGTACTTC	CASRGSGAPYEQYF
TRBV20-1	NA	TRBD2	15	TRBJ2-1	TGCAGTGCCAATCTAGCGGCCAGCTCCTACAATGAGCAGTTCTTC	CSANLAASSYNEQFF
TRBV3-1	NA	NA	12	TRBJ2-3	TGTGCCAGCAGCCAACGAAGGGATACGCAGTATTTT	CASSQRRDTQYF
TRBV20-1	few	NA	14	TRBJ2-7	TGCAGTGCTAGTTGGCCGGGGAAGTCCTACGAGCAGTACTTC	CSASWPGKSYEQYF
TRBV5-1	NA	TRBD1	16	TRBJ2-1	TGCGCCAGCAGCCCTCGGGCCGGGACAGGTGACAATGAGCAGTTCTTC	CASSPRAGTGDNEQFF
TRBV5-1	few	NA	16	TRBJ2-6	TGCGCCAGCAGCTTGGGGAGTTTGGCTGGGGCCAACGTCCTGACTTTC	CASSLGSLAGANVLTF
TRBV20-1	few	TRBD1	14	TRBJ1-5	TGCAGTGCTTCTACGGGACAGATCAATCAGCCCCAGCATTTT	CSASTGQINQPQHF
TRBV16	NA	NA	14	TRBJ2-1	TGTGCCAGCAGCCAAAGGCTAGACAACAGTGAGCAGTTCTTC	CASSQRLDNSEQFF
TRBV12-5	NA	NA	14	TRBJ2-1	TGTGCTAGTGGTTTGGGGCTAGCGCCGAATGAGCAGTTCTTC	CASGLGLAPNEQFF
TRBV20-1	NA	NA	13	TRBJ1-5	TGCAGTGCTAGAAGACAGCAGACCGAGCCCCAGCATTTT	CSARRQQTEPQHF
TRBV7-8	NA	TRBD2	13	TRBJ2-7	TGTGCCAGCAGCGAAGGGACTATCTACGAGCAGTACTTC	CASSEGTIYEQYF
TRBV29-1	many	NA	13	TRBJ1-5	TGCAGCGTCTCCGGGGGGGCCAATCAGCCCCAGCATTTT	CSVSGGANQPQHF
TRBV7-9	NA	TRBD1	13	TRBJ1-4	TGTGCCAGCAGCTTAGCGGCTGGACAGGGCGTGTTTTTT	CASSLAAGQGVFF
TRBV14	NA	NA	15	TRBJ2-2	TGTGCCAGCAGCCAAGTCGCTAAGAACACCGGGGAGCTGTTTTTT	CASSQVAKNTGELFF
TRBV5-1	many	TRBD1	15	TRBJ1-1	TGCGCCAGCAGCCCCCGCCCCGACAGGGACACTGAAGCTTTCTTT	CASSPRPDRDTEAFF
TRBV5-5	NA	TRBD1	17	TRBJ2-3	TGTGCCAGCAGTAACCCCCGGGACAGACCCCTTGCCGATACGCAGTATTTT	CASSNPRDRPLADTQYF
TRBV29-1	few	TRBD1	14	TRBJ2-1	TGCAGCGCCGAAGGAGGACAGGGGATCAATGAGCAGTTCTTC	CSAEGGQGINEQFF
TRBV9	NA	NA	17	TRBJ2-1	TGTGCCAGCAGCCCCCCAAGGAGGCTAGCGAAGGGCAATGAGCAGTTCTTC	CASSPPRRLAKGNEQFF
TRBV20-1	many	NA	18	TRBJ2-1	TGCAGTGCTAGAGCCTCTCTAAGGGGCCTAAGCTCCTACAATGAGCAGTTCTTC	CSARASLRGLSSYNEQFF
TRBV7-9	few	TRBD1	14	TRBJ1-2	TGTGCCAGCAGCTTAGGCGGGACAGCCACCGGCTACACCTTC	CASSLGGTATGYTF
TRBV25-1	NA	NA	15	TRBJ2-3	TGTGCCAGCAGTGAATTTGCCGGGAGCACAGATACGCAGTATTTT	CASSEFAGSTDTQYF
TRBV7-2	NA	TRBD2	14	TRBJ2-1	TGTGCCAGCAGCATCGGACTAGCGGGAATGGAACAGTTCTTC	CASSIGLAGMEQFF